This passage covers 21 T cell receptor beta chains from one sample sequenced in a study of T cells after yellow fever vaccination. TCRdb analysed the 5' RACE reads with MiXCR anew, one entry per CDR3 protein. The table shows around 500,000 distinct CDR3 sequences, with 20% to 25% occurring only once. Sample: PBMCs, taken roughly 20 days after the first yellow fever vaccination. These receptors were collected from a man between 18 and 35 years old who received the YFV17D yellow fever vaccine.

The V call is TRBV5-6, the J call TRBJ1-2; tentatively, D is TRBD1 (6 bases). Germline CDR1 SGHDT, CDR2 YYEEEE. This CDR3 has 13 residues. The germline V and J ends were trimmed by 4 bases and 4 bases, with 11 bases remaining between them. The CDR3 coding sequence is TGTGCCAGCAGCCAACAGGGTGCCTATGGCTACACCTTC. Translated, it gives CASSQQGAYGYTF.

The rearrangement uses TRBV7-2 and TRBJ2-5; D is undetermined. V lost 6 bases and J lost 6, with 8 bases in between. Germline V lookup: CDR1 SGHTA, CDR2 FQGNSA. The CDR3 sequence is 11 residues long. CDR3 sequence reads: CASRLSKTQYF. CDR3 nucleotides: TGTGCCAGCAGGCTTAGTAAGACCCAGTACTTC.

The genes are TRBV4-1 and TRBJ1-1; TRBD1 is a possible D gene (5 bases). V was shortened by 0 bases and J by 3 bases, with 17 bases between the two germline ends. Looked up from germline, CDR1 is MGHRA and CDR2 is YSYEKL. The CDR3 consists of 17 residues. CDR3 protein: CASSQEGGRTGDTEAFF. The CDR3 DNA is TGCGCCAGCAGCCAAGAGGGCGGCAGAACGGGGGACACTGAAGCTTTCTTT.

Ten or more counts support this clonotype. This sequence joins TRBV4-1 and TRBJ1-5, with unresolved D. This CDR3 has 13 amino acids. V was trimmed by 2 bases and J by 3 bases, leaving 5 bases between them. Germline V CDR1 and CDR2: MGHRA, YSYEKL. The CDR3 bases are TGCGCCAGCAGCCAACGCGTCAATCAGCCCCAGCATTTT. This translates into CASSQRVNQPQHF.

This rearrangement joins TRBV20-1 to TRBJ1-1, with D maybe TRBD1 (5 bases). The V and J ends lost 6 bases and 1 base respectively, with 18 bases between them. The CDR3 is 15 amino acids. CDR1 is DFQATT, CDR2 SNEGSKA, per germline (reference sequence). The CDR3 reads CSAQVAGIRNTEAFF. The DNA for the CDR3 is TGCAGTGCACAGGTGGCAGGGATCAGGAACACTGAAGCTTTCTTT.

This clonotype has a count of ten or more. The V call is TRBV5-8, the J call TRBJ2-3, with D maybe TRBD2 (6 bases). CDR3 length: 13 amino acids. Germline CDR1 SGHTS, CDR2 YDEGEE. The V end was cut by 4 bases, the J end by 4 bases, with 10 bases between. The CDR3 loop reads CASSPSEPDTQYF. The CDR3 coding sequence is TGTGCCAGCAGCCCTAGCGAACCAGATACGCAGTATTTT. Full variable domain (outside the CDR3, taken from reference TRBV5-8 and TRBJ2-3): EAGVTQSPTHLIKTRGQQATLRCSPISGHTSVYWYQQALGLGLQFLLWYDEGEERNRGNFPPRFSGRQFPNYSSELNVNALELEDSALYLCASSPSEPDTQYFGPGTRLTVL.

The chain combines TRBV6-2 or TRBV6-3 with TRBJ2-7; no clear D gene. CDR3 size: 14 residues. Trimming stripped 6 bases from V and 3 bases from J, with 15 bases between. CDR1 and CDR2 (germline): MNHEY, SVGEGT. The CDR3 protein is CASSPRTGYYEQYV. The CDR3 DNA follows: TGTGCCAGCAGCCCTAGGACCGGGTACTACGAGCAGTACGTC.

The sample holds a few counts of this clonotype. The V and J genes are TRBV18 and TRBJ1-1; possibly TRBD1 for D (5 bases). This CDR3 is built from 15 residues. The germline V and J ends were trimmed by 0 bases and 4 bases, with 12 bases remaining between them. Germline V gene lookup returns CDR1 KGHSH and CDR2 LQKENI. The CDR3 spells CASSPPTREITEAFF. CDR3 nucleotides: TGTGCCAGCTCACCACCGACCAGGGAGATCACTGAAGCTTTCTTT.

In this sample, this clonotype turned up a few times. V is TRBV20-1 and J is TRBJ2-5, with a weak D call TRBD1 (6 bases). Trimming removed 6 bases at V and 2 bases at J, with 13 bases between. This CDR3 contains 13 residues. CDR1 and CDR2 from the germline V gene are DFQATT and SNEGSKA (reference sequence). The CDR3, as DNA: TGCAGTGCCCTCCCCGGACAGCAAGAGACCCAGTACTTC. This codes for CSALPGQQETQYF.

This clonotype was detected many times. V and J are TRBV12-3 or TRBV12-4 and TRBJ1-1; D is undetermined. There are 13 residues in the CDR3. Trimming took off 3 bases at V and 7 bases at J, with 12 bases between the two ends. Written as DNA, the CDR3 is TGTGCCAGCAGTTTGGGAGGGAGGCGTGAAGCTTTCTTT. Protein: CASSLGGRREAFF.

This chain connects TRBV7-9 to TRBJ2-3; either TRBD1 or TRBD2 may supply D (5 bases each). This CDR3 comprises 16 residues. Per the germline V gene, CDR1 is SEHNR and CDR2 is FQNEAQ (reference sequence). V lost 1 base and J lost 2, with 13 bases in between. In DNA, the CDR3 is TGTGCCAGCAGCTTAGTAGTCGGGGACCCCACAGATACGCAGTATTTT. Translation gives CASSLVVGDPTDTQYF.

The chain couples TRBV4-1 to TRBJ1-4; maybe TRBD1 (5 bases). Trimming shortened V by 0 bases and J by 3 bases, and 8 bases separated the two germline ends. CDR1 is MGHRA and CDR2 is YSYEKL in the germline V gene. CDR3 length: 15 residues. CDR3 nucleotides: TGCGCCAGCAGCCAAGATGACAGTCCTAATGAAAAACTGTTTTTT. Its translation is CASSQDDSPNEKLFF.

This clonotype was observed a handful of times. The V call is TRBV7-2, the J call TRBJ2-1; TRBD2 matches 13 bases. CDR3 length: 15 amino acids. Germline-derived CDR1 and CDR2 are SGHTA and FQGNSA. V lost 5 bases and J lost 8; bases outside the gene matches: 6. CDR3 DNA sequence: TGTGCCAGCAGCAACCGACTAGCGGGGGGCGATGAGCAGTTCTTC. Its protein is CASSNRLAGGDEQFF.

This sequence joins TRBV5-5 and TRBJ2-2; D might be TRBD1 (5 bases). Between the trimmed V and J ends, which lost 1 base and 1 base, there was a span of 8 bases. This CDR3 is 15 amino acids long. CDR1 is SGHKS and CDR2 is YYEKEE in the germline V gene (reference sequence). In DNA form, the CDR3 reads TGTGCCAGCAGCTTGTACAGGTGGAACACCGGGGAGCTGTTTTTT. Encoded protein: CASSLYRWNTGELFF.

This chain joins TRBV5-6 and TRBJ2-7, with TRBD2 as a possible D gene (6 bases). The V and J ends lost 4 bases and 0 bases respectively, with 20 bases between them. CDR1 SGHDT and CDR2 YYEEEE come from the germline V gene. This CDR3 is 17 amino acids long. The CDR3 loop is CASSPGRWRGDSYEQYF. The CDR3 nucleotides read TGTGCCAGCAGCCCCGGACGGTGGCGCGGGGACTCCTACGAGCAGTACTTC.

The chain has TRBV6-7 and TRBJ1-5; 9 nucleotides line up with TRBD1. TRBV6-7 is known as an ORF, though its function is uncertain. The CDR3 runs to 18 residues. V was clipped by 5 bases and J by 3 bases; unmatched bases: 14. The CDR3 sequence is CASSRPVTRTGVNQPQHF. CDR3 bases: TGTGCCAGCAGTCGACCAGTAACCCGGACAGGGGTCAATCAGCCCCAGCATTTT.

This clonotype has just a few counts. The CDR3 reads CASSQFGYSNQPQHF. Written as DNA, the CDR3 is TGTGCCAGCAGCCAATTCGGCTATAGCAATCAGCCCCAGCATTTT. The chain carries TRBV3-1 and TRBJ1-5; unclear D gene. Trimming removed 2 bases at V and 0 bases at J, with 8 bases between. CDR3 size: 15 residues. Germline V gene sequence: CDR1 LGHDT, CDR2 YNNKEL (reference sequence).

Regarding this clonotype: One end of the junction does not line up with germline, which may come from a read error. The CDR3 coding sequence is TGTGCCAGCAGCGCACTAGCGGGGGCGTCATTGGTCTTC. Its translation is CASSALAGASLVF. The chain combines TRBV7-6 with TRBJ2-1; 11 bases are shared with TRBD2. Germline V gene sequence: CDR1 SGHVS, CDR2 FNYEAQ. The length of the CDR3 is 13 residues.

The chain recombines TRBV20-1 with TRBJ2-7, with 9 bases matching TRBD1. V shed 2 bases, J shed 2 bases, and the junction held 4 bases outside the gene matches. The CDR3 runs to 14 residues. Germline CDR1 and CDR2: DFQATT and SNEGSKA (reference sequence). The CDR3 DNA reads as TGCAGTGCTAGATCCCGGGACAGGGCCTACGAGCAGTACTTC. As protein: CSARSRDRAYEQYF.

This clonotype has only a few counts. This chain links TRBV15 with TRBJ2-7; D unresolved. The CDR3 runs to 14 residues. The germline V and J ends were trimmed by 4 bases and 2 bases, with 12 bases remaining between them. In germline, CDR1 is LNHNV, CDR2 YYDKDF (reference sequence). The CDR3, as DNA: TGTGCCACCAGCATAGTGCTAGGTCCCTACGAGCAGTACTTC. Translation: CATSIVLGPYEQYF.

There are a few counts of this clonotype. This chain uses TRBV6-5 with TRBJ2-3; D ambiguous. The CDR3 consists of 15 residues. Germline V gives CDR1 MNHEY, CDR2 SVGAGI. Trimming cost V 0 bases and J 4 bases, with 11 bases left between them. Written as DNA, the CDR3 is TGTGCCAGCAGTTACTCGATCGTGCTGTCAGATACGCAGTATTTT. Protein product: CASSYSIVLSDTQYF.